This T cell receptor (beta chain) comes out of a study of immune evolution from preneoplasia to lung adenocarcinoma. Broader study findings: Compared with EGFR-mutant or double wild-type lesions, KRAS-mutant nodules were more clonal.

The V end lost 5 bases, the J end lost 7 bases, and 11 bases lay between the germline ends. CDR3 length equals 13 residues. The germline CDR1 and CDR2 sequences are SGHVS and FNYEAQ. About this clone itself: Its antigen remains unknown.

TCRdb's table, derived via immunoSEQ multiplex PCR, lists solely in-frame clones and lacks some. The repertoire holds some 4,200 clones, with roughly 80% as singletons. Material: FFPE lung adenocarcinoma in situ tissue. This rearrangement joins TRBV7-6 to TRBJ2-2, with D possibly being TRBD2 (6 bases). The source is a person aged 60-79 years with lung adenocarcinoma. DNA for the CDR3: TGTGCCAGCAGCCCCGTGGGGGGCGGGGAGCTGTTTTTT. Its translation is CASSPVGGGELFF. Filled out from reference TRBV7-6 and TRBJ2-2, the complete variable domain reads GAGVSQSPRYKVTKRGQDVALRCDPISGHVSLYWYRQALGQGPEFLTYFNYEAQQDKSGLPNDRFSAERPEGSISTLTIQRTEQRDSAMYRCASSPVGGGELFFGEGSRLTVL.